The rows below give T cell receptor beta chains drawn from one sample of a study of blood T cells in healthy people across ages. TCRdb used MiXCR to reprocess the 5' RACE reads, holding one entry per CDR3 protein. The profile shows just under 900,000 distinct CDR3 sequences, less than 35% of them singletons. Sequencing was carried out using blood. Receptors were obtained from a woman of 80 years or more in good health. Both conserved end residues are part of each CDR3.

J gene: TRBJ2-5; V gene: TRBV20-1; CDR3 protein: CSELAGGSVTQYF
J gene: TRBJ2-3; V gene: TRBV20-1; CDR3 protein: CSARDPGGDTDTQYF
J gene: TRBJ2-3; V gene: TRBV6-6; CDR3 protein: CASSFGLAGATDTQYF
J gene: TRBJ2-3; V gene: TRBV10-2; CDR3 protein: CASMLPFGRSDTQYF
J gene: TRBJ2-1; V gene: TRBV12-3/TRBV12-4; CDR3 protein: CASIPSWDYSNEQFF
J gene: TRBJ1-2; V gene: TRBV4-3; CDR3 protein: CASSQEARAFGGYTF
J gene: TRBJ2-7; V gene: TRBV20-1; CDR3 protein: CSARGLGKGPYEQYF
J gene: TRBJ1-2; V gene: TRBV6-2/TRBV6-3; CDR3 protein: CASRFDGVLAGYTF
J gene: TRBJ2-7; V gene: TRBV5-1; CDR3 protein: CASRPPAGVFSYEQYF
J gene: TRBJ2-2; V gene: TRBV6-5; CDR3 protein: CASSYSIRIAGNTGELFF
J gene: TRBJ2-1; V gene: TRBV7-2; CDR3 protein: CASSLATTNNEQFF
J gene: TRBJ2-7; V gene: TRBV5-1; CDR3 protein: CASREGPSGHEQYF
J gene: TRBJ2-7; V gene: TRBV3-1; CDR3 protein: CASSRGGGGYEQYF
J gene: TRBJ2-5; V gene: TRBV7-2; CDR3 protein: CASSLVPGTSGQETQYF
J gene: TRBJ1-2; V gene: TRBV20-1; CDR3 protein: CSARPPSSQGGYTF
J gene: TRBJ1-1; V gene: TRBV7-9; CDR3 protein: CASSLVRGPGTEAFF
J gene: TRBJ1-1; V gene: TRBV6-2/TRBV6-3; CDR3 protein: CASSYNRAEAFF
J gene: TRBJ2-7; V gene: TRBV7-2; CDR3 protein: CASNLRGYEQYF
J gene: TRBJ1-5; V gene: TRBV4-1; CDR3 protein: CASSQAPFQGNNQPQHF
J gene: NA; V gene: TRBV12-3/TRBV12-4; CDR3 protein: CASSFVKDIQYF
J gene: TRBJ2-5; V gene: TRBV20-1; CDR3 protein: CSARDLEGGPETQYF
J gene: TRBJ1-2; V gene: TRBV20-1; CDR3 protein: CSARDGGGYGYTF
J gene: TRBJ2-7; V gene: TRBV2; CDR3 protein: CASSQEAGNSYEQYF
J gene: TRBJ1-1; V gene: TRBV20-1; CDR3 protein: CSARVGTGTNTEAFF
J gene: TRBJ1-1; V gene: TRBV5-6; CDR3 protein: CASSPLDRSGNTEAFF
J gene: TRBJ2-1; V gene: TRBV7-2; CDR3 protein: CASSPLLSGNEQFF
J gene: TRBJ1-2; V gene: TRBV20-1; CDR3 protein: CSASSGENYGYTF
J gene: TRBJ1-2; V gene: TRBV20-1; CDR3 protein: CSAGQGPYGYTF
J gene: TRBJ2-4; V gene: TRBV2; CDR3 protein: CASRVAKNIQYF
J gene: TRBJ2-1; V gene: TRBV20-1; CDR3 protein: CSARDYRREGYNEQFF
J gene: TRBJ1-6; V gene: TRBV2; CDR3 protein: CASSEAAVSNSPLHF
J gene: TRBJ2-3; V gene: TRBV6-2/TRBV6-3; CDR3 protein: CASRPVPPTDTQYF
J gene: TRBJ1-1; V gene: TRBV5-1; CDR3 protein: CASSLGGLIPSTEAFF
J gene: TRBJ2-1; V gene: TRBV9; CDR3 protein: CASSVGTSGGRYNEQFF
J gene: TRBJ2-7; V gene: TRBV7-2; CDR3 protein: CASSLSPGGLAGEYEQYF
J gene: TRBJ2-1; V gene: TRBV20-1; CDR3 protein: CSAFPKGLAGINEQFF
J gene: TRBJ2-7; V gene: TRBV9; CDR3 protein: CASSPGTGFNEQYF
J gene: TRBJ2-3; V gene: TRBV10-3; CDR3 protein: CTISTGLSTGGTDTQYF
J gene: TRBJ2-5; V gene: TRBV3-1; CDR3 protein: CASTSGGAHEQYF
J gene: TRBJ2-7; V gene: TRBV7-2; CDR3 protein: CASSLVGDRDLDEQYF
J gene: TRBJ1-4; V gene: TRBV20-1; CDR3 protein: CSAQKGGTNEKLFF
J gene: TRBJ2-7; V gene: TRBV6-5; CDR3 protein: CASSRDFSDLYEQYF